One sample yielded the 20 T cell receptor beta chains listed below, sequenced in a study of control samples from healthy donors and cancer patients. Some clones are missing from TCRdb's copy, which holds only in-frame ones; the method was immunoSEQ multiplex PCR. The sample includes 150,000 to 180,000 clones, just under 95% of them seen just once. Sequenced sample: blood. The receptors stem from a man aged 40-50 years in good health.

The chain carries TRBV7-2 and TRBJ2-3; 9 bases are shared with TRBD2. CDR1 is SGHTA, CDR2 FQGNSA, per germline. The CDR3 spans 18 residues. Trimming cost V 1 base and J 0 bases; bases outside gene matches: 8. This CDR3 is CASSLGLAGLPSTDTQYF. The CDR3 nucleotides are TGTGCCAGCAGCTTAGGTCTAGCGGGGTTACCTAGCACAGATACGCAGTATTTT. Full variable domain (remainder filled in from reference TRBV7-2 and TRBJ2-3): GAGVSQSPSNKVTEKGKDVELRCDPISGHTALYWYRQSLGQGLEFLIYFQGNSAPDKSGLPSDRFSAERTGGSVSTLTIQRTQQEDSAVYLCASSLGLAGLPSTDTQYFGPGTRLTVL.

The chain is built from TRBV7-9 and TRBJ2-3; D might be TRBD1 or TRBD2, each matching 5 bases. Germline V CDR1 and CDR2: SEHNR, FQNEAQ (reference sequence). The CDR3 has 16 amino acids. V was trimmed by 3 bases and J by 0 bases, leaving 13 bases between them. CDR3 in amino acids: CASSFFGARSTDTQYF. The CDR3 DNA follows: TGTGCCAGCAGCTTTTTCGGGGCTCGGAGCACAGATACGCAGTATTTT. Together with reference TRBV7-9 and TRBJ2-3, the CDR3 gives the full variable domain: DTGVSQNPRHKITKRGQNVTFRCDPISEHNRLYWYRQTLGQGPEFLTYFQNEAQLEKSRLLSDRFSAERPKGSFSTLEIQRTEQGDSAMYLCASSFFGARSTDTQYFGPGTRLTVL.

This clone has only one observation. The V and J genes are TRBV6-6 and TRBJ1-4; D unclear. The CDR3 extends over 14 amino acids. The ends were cut back, 6 bases at V and 7 bases at J, with 15 bases in the middle. Germline V gene lookup returns CDR1 MNHNY and CDR2 SVGAGI (reference sequence). CDR3 protein: CASRDQGTAEKLFF. DNA for the CDR3: TGTGCCAGCAGGGACCAAGGAACTGCTGAAAAACTGTTTTTT.

The rearrangement joins TRBV27 to TRBJ2-7; D gene unclear. Between the trimmed V and J ends, which lost 11 bases and 3 bases, there was a span of 23 bases. CDR1 and CDR2 (germline): MNHEY, SMNVEV (reference sequence). The CDR3 is made up of 15 amino acids. CDR3 in DNA: TGTGCCGGAAGGAATCCGAAGCTTAAGAGCTACGAGCAGTACTTC. Amino acid sequence: CAGRNPKLKSYEQYF.

This rearrangement joins TRBV7-2 to TRBJ2-4; maybe TRBD1 (6 bases). The V and J ends lost 1 base and 0 bases respectively, with 10 bases between them. CDR3 size: 16 residues. The germline gives CDR1 SGHTA, CDR2 FQGNSA. CDR3 coding DNA: TGTGCCAGCAGCTTAGAAAGGGGGTCAGCCAAAAACATTCAGTACTTC. Translation: CASSLERGSAKNIQYF.

The V gene is TRBV18, the J gene TRBJ2-7, with a tentative D call TRBD2 (5 bases). Trimming stripped 3 bases from V and 6 bases from J, with 12 bases between. Per the germline V gene, CDR1 is KGHSH and CDR2 is LQKENI. This CDR3 is 13 amino acids long. DNA of the CDR3: TGTGCCAGCTCACCCCATTACGGAGGCGAGCAGTACTTC. Translating gives CASSPHYGGEQYF.

Of note for this clone: One junction end disagrees with the germline gene, perhaps due to a read error. J is TRBJ1-1 and V is TRBV18, with 8 bases that match TRBD1. The CDR3 loop spans 15 amino acids. Germline V CDR1 and CDR2: KGHSH, LQKENI. CDR3 in amino acids: CASSPPRTGPTEAFF. Here the CDR3 DNA reads TGTGCCAGCTCACCACCAAGGACAGGGCCTACTGAGGCTTTCTTT.

J is TRBJ1-4 and V is TRBV5-5; 8 nucleotides match TRBD1. The CDR3 is 19 amino acids. Germline V gives CDR1 SGHKS, CDR2 YYEKEE (reference sequence). The junction had 17 bases not matched to a gene; V was cut back by 4 bases and J by 3 bases. The DNA of the CDR3 is TGTGCCAGCAGCACACCCGCAGACAGGGGACCAAGTCCTAATGAAAAACTGTTTTTT. Its protein product is CASSTPADRGPSPNEKLFF.

The chain is built from TRBV20-1 and TRBJ1-2; D is unclear. Per germline, CDR1 DFQATT and CDR2 SNEGSKA (reference sequence). Trimming left V 3 bases short and J 0 bases short, with 11 bases between. This CDR3 has 14 amino acids. This CDR3 is CSASSGDTNYGYTF. The CDR3, as DNA: TGCAGTGCTAGTTCGGGCGACACTAACTATGGCTACACCTTC.

The genes are TRBV19 and TRBJ2-2; TRBD2 might be the D (7 bases). CDR3 length equals 18 residues. V dropped 4 bases and J dropped 0 bases, with 18 bases sitting between them. CDR1 is LNHDA and CDR2 is SQIVND in the germline V gene (reference sequence). The CDR3 region is CASSKKIGGPANTGELFF. The CDR3 region has the DNA TGTGCCAGTAGTAAGAAAATCGGGGGGCCCGCGAACACCGGGGAGCTGTTTTTT. Full variable domain (remainder filled in from reference TRBV19 and TRBJ2-2): DGGITQSPKYLFRKEGQNVTLSCEQNLNHDAMYWYRQDPGQGLRLIYYSQIVNDFQKGDIAEGYSVSREKKESFPLTVTSAQKNPTAFYLCASSKKIGGPANTGELFFGEGSRLTVL.

V usage is TRBV4-1 and J usage is TRBJ1-1; D ambiguous. V gave up 0 bases and J gave up 0 bases, with 14 bases separating them. There are 17 residues in the CDR3. CDR1 is MGHRA, CDR2 YSYEKL, per germline. DNA of the CDR3: TGCGCCAGCAGCCAAGACAACCGGGGATCCATGAACACTGAAGCTTTCTTT. Its protein is CASSQDNRGSMNTEAFF.

V and J are TRBV5-4 and TRBJ1-2; possibly TRBD1 for D (5 bases). Deletions cut 0 bases from V and 3 bases from J, with 12 bases between. This CDR3 has 15 residues. Germline CDR1 is SGHNT and CDR2 is YYREEE (reference sequence). The CDR3 sequence is CASSLGQSYYYGYTF. The CDR3 DNA follows: TGTGCCAGCAGCTTGGGACAGAGCTACTACTATGGCTACACCTTC.

This chain connects TRBV7-2 to TRBJ2-2; D may be TRBD1 (5 bases). Germline CDR1 reads SGHTA; CDR2 reads FQGNSA. Trimming took 5 bases from V and 7 from J, leaving 14 bases between them. The CDR3 runs to 14 residues. DNA for the CDR3: TGTGCCAGCAGCGAAGACAGTAGTGGCGGGGAGCTGTTTTTT. It yields the protein CASSEDSSGGELFF.

The chain couples TRBV19 to TRBJ2-6, with D hard to call. Trimming took off 7 bases at V and 0 bases at J, with 13 bases between the two ends. The CDR3 consists of 16 residues. CDR1 and CDR2 (germline): LNHDA, SQIVND (reference sequence). The CDR3 loop is CASKEGRTSGANVLTF. The CDR3 nucleotides read TGTGCCAGTAAGGAAGGCCGCACCTCTGGGGCCAACGTCCTGACTTTC.

The V call is TRBV5-1, the J call TRBJ1-1; 8 bases match TRBD1. The CDR3 loop spans 14 amino acids. J was trimmed by 8 bases and V by 2 bases; bases with no gene match: 8. The germline gives CDR1 SGHRS, CDR2 YFSETQ. The CDR3 bases are TGCGCCAGCAGCTTTTTGGACAGGGACGAGGAAGCTTTCTTT. This encodes CASSFLDRDEEAFF.

The V and J genes are TRBV15 and TRBJ1-2; 8 bases agree with TRBD1. The CDR3 runs 15 residues. J lost 5 bases, V lost 1 base, and 6 bases had no gene match. Germline values: CDR1 LNHNV, CDR2 YYDKDF (reference sequence). Here the CDR3 reads CATSRVTGEGYGYTF. The DNA for the CDR3 is TGTGCCACCAGCAGAGTGACAGGGGAGGGATATGGCTACACCTTC.

The chain carries TRBV28 and TRBJ2-7; D is uncertain. The CDR3 extends over 14 amino acids. Germline V lookup: CDR1 MDHEN, CDR2 SYDVKM. Trimming removed 2 bases at V and 0 bases at J, with 8 bases between. The CDR3 nucleotides read TGTGCCAGCAGTTTAGGGCATACCTCCTACGAGCAGTACTTC. Protein product: CASSLGHTSYEQYF. Full variable domain (missing parts from reference TRBV28 and TRBJ2-7): DVKVTQSSRYLVKRTGEKVFLECVQDMDHENMFWYRQDPGLGLRLIYFSYDVKMKEKGDIPEGYSVSREKKERFSLILESASTNQTSMYLCASSLGHTSYEQYFGPGTRLTVT.

The chain has TRBV6-6 and TRBJ1-4; D might be TRBD1 (6 bases). The V gene lost 9 bases and the J gene lost 8 bases, with 19 bases spanning the gap. The CDR3 contains 14 residues. From germline, CDR1 is MNHNY and CDR2 SVGAGI (reference sequence). The CDR3 coding sequence is TGTGCCAGTACTCAAGCCAGGGGAGGGGAAAAACTGTTTTTT. This encodes CASTQARGGEKLFF.

The chain uses TRBV6-5 and TRBJ1-1, with D maybe TRBD1 (5 bases). The CDR3 loop spans 15 amino acids. V lost 0 bases and J lost 4, with 12 bases in between. Germline CDR1 MNHEY, CDR2 SVGAGI. This CDR3 is CASSYSTRTSTEAFF. CDR3 in DNA: TGTGCCAGCAGTTACTCGACTAGGACAAGCACTGAAGCTTTCTTT.

This chain joins TRBV19 and TRBJ2-5; TRBD1 aligns across 7 bases. CDR3 length: 14 residues. After removal of 6 bases from V and 3 bases from J, the junction contained 7 bases not matched to a gene. Per the germline V gene, CDR1 is LNHDA and CDR2 is SQIVND (reference sequence). CDR3 DNA sequence: TGTGCCAGTAGACCCGGGACAGCCGAAGAGACCCAGTACTTC. Amino acid sequence: CASRPGTAEETQYF.